These T cell receptor beta chains were read from a single sample in a study of T cell changes during pregnancy in multiple sclerosis. The repertoire was sequenced with immunoSEQ multiplex PCR; TCRdb's copy has only in-frame clones and lacks some. The data hold approximately 18,000 clones, with 87% observed a single time. Sequenced material: CD8+ T cells from peripheral blood mononuclear cells, taken in the third trimester of pregnancy. These receptors were collected from a female donor in good health, enrolled as a control in a pregnancy study. The CDR3 runs from the conserved cysteine through the conserved F or W. Each record gives: D gene, V gene, clone size, J gene, CDR3 protein, CDR3 DNA. D genes are given only for firm matches. The size entry is marked missing in some rows and otherwise reads once, few, many or a size class.

>.|TRBV18|medium-sized|TRBJ1-1
CASSNTVEAFF
TGTGCCAGCTCAAACACAGTCGAAGCTTTCTTT
>.|TRBV30|.|TRBJ1-4
CAWRFGSLLANEKLFF
TGTGCCTGGAGATTTGGCAGCCTACTAGCTAATGAAAAACTGTTTTTT
>TRBD1|TRBV6-5|.|TRBJ2-7
CASSPRTGDHEQYF
TGTGCCAGCAGTCCTCGGACAGGGGACCACGAGCAGTACTTC
>TRBD1|TRBV19|.|TRBJ2-7
CASSMDLAGGQYF
TGTGCCAGTAGTATGGATCTGGCAGGGGGGCAGTACTTC
>TRBD2|TRBV6-5|.|TRBJ2-5
CASSSLGEGTQYF
TGTGCCAGCAGTTCACTAGGGGAGGGGACCCAGTACTTC
>.|TRBV28|.|TRBJ2-1
CASSFRGHNEQFF
TGTGCCAGCAGTTTCCGAGGTCACAATGAGCAGTTCTTC
>.|TRBV6-6|.|TRBJ2-2
CASRPREITGELFF
TGTGCCAGCAGGCCGAGGGAAATCACCGGGGAGCTGTTTTTT
>.|TRBV4-1|.|TRBJ2-5
CASSQDGSRYIQETQYF
TGCGCCAGCAGCCAAGACGGTAGCCGGTACATCCAAGAGACCCAGTACTTC
>TRBD2|TRBV9|.|TRBJ2-3
CASSVSGGADTQYF
TGTGCCAGCAGCGTGTCGGGGGGTGCAGATACGCAGTATTTT
>.|TRBV18|.|TRBJ1-3
CASSPDRSGNTIYF
TGTGCCAGCTCACCAGACAGATCCGGAAACACCATATATTTT
>.|TRBV29-1|few|TRBJ1-3
CSVEAWESYGNTIYF
TGCAGCGTTGAAGCTTGGGAGTCTTACGGAAACACCATATATTTT
>.|TRBV4-1|.|TRBJ2-7
CASSQAISYEQYF
TGCGCCAGCAGCCAAGCCATCTCCTACGAGCAGTACTTC
>.|TRBV10-2|.|TRBJ2-5
CASSELRTVTQETQYF
TGCGCCAGCAGTGAGCTTAGGACAGTAACTCAAGAGACCCAGTACTTC
>.|TRBV6-6|once|TRBJ1-1
CASRTGQQNTEAFF
TGTGCCAGCAGAACTGGGCAGCAGAACACTGAAGCTTTCTTT
>.|TRBV11-1|once|TRBJ2-3
CASSGGISSTDTQYF
TGTGCCAGCAGCGGGGGGATATCTAGCACAGATACGCAGTATTTT
>TRBD1|TRBV7-6|.|TRBJ1-1
CASSTPTGAVYTEAFF
TGTGCCAGCAGCACACCGACAGGGGCAGTCTACACTGAAGCTTTCTTT
>TRBD2|TRBV27|.|TRBJ2-7
CASSALGTSGRKAYEQYF
TGTGCCAGCAGTGCCCTGGGGACTAGCGGAAGAAAGGCCTACGAGCAGTACTTC
>.|TRBV27|.|TRBJ2-1
CASRLMSNEQFF
TGTGCCAGCAGGCTTATGAGCAATGAGCAGTTCTTC
>TRBD1|TRBV15|.|TRBJ2-5
CATSRAQGAETQYF
TGTGCCACCAGCAGGGCACAGGGGGCGGAGACCCAGTACTTC
>.|TRBV5-1|.|TRBJ1-2
CASSVTGDGYTF
TGCGCCAGCAGTGTGACCGGGGATGGCTACACCTTC
>.|TRBV9|few|TRBJ1-3
CASSAFEQVFSGNTIYF
TGTGCCAGCAGCGCCTTCGAACAGGTTTTCTCTGGAAACACCATATATTTT
>.|TRBV30|.|TRBJ2-3
CAWSVGSPLDTQYF
TGTGCCTGGAGTGTGGGCAGTCCTTTAGATACGCAGTATTTT
>TRBD1|TRBV28|.|TRBJ1-3
CASSWTGSGNTIYF
TGTGCCAGCAGTTGGACAGGCTCTGGAAACACCATATATTTT
>.|TRBV6-1|.|TRBJ2-7
CASTPTGPTYEQYF
TGTGCCAGCACCCCGACAGGACCAACCTACGAGCAGTACTTC
>.|TRBV30|.|TRBJ2-1
CAWLGSGEQFF
TGTGCCTGGTTAGGGTCAGGGGAGCAGTTCTTC
>.|TRBV2|.|TRBJ2-1
CASSPLDQNEQFF
TGTGCCAGCAGCCCACTAGATCAGAATGAGCAGTTCTTC
>TRBD2|TRBV9|.|TRBJ2-7
CASSVGGSGSGYEQYF
TGTGCCAGCAGCGTAGGTGGTAGCGGGAGCGGGTACGAGCAGTACTTC
>.|TRBV27|.|TRBJ2-2
CASSFRVWNTGELFF
TGTGCCAGCAGTTTCCGGGTTTGGAACACCGGGGAGCTGTTTTTT
>TRBD1|TRBV6-1|.|TRBJ1-3
CASSEGQGTGNTIYF
TGTGCCAGCAGTGAGGGACAGGGTACTGGAAACACCATATATTTT
>.|TRBV28|.|TRBJ1-1
CASSSTPTGSSEAFF
TGTGCCAGCAGCTCTACCCCAACAGGGTCGTCTGAAGCTTTCTTT
>TRBD1|TRBV28|.|TRBJ2-7
CASRDRGGYEQYF
TGTGCCAGCAGGGACAGGGGAGGGTACGAGCAGTACTTC
>TRBD1|TRBV10-3|once|TRBJ1-3
CAISELAGGSGNTIYF
TGTGCCATCAGTGAGCTTGCAGGGGGCTCTGGAAACACCATATATTTT
>.|TRBV7-3|medium-sized|TRBJ2-1
CASCEPPAYNEQFF
TGTGCCAGCTGCGAGCCGCCCGCCTACAATGAGCAGTTCTTC
>.|TRBV7-9|.|TRBJ1-5
CASSQTGVNQPQHF
TGTGCCAGCAGCCAGACGGGAGTCAATCAGCCCCAGCATTTT
>TRBD1|TRBV19|.|TRBJ2-7
CASSRLPGQGFPYEQYF
TGTGCCAGTAGTAGACTACCGGGACAGGGGTTTCCCTACGAGCAGTACTTC
>TRBD1|TRBV2|.|TRBJ2-7
CASSEAPQGKGEQYF
TGTGCCAGCAGTGAAGCGCCACAGGGGAAGGGCGAGCAGTACTTC
>.|TRBV29-1|.|TRBJ2-7
CSVRGWLQGPYEQYF
TGCAGCGTCCGAGGGTGGTTACAGGGACCCTACGAGCAGTACTTC
>TRBD1|TRBV6-5|few|TRBJ1-6
CASSLGQGASPLHF
TGTGCCAGCAGTTTAGGACAGGGGGCTTCACCCCTCCACTTT
>TRBD2|TRBV6-4|.|TRBJ2-1
CASSDEGTSGYNEQFF
TGTGCCAGCAGTGACGAAGGGACTAGCGGCTACAATGAGCAGTTCTTC
>.|TRBV21-1|medium-sized|TRBJ2-7
CASSKGTGDEQYF
TGTGCCAGCAGCAAGGGGACAGGGGACGAGCAGTACTTC
>TRBD2|TRBV6-4|medium-sized|TRBJ2-5
CASSDTSGGQETQYF
TGTGCCAGCAGTGACACTAGCGGGGGCCAAGAGACCCAGTACTTC